The 10 T cell receptor beta chains in this list originate from one sample, sequenced in a study of blood T cell repertoires in COVID-19. TCRdb's copy holds only in-frame clones and misses some; the assay was immunoSEQ multiplex PCR. This sample has about 200,000 clones, with about 80% found just once. Specimen: peripheral blood. Receptor source: a human donor with acute or convalescent COVID-19. The donor label of this sample is uncertain.

V and J are TRBV10-2 and TRBJ1-5, with 10 nucleotides matching TRBD1. J was trimmed by 7 bases and V by 6 bases; bases with no gene match: 3. The CDR3 runs 13 residues. From germline, CDR1 is WSHSY and CDR2 SAAADI. The CDR3 region has the DNA TGCGCCAGCAGCCCGGGACAGGGGCAGCCCCAGCATTTT. Translating gives CASSPGQGQPQHF.

The chain joins TRBV13 to TRBJ1-1; 10 positions agree with TRBD1. Per germline, CDR1 PRHDT and CDR2 FYEKMQ (reference sequence). This CDR3 is 16 amino acids long. V shed 5 bases, J shed 1 base, and the junction held 7 bases outside the gene matches. The CDR3 protein is CASSKARQGANTEAFF. CDR3 sequence (DNA): TGTGCCAGCAGCAAAGCCCGACAGGGGGCGAACACTGAAGCTTTCTTT. The full variable domain, with the rest looked up from reference TRBV13 and TRBJ1-1, is AAGVIQSPRHLIKEKRETATLKCYPIPRHDTVYWYQQGPGQDPQFLISFYEKMQSDKGSIPDRFSAQQFSDYHSELNMSSLELGDSALYFCASSKARQGANTEAFFGQGTRLTVV.

This sequence joins TRBV10-3 and TRBJ2-3, with D perhaps being TRBD1 or TRBD2 (5 bases each). V lost 10 bases and J 0 bases, leaving 17 bases between the germline ends. The CDR3 runs 15 residues. Germline V gives CDR1 ENHRY, CDR2 SYGVKD. In DNA form, the CDR3 reads TGTGCCACCAGGGACGGACGGACTAGCACAGATACGCAGTATTTT. Its translation is CATRDGRTSTDTQYF.

This chain connects TRBV19 to TRBJ1-2; 9 nucleotides match TRBD1. After removal of 5 bases from V and 6 bases from J, the junction contained 4 bases not matched to a gene. The CDR3 loop spans 13 amino acids. Per the germline V gene, CDR1 is LNHDA and CDR2 is SQIVND (reference sequence). The CDR3 is CASSRDRVDGYTF. The CDR3 DNA follows: TGTGCCAGTAGTCGGGACAGGGTAGATGGCTACACCTTC. Drawing the rest from reference TRBV19 and TRBJ1-2, the complete variable domain is DGGITQSPKYLFRKEGQNVTLSCEQNLNHDAMYWYRQDPGQGLRLIYYSQIVNDFQKGDIAEGYSVSREKKESFPLTVTSAQKNPTAFYLCASSRDRVDGYTFGSGTRLTVV.

The V and J genes are TRBV6-5 and TRBJ1-5; 7 bases map to TRBD1. Trimming cost V 6 bases and J 6 bases; bases outside gene matches: 2. CDR1 MNHEY and CDR2 SVGAGI come from the germline V gene. There are 12 residues in the CDR3. CDR3 loop: CASRTGSQPQHF. The DNA for the CDR3 is TGTGCCAGCAGGACAGGGAGTCAGCCCCAGCATTTT.

This chain connects TRBV12-3 or TRBV12-4 to TRBJ1-6; D uncertain. V lost 3 bases and J lost 12, with 12 bases in between. This CDR3 has 13 residues. The CDR3 nucleotides read TGTGCCAGCAGTTTGACCGCGGTCGGACCCCTCCACTTT. Protein: CASSLTAVGPLHF.

The CDR3 DNA reads TGTGCCAGCAGCCAATCCGCGGGTACCTCCTACGAGCAGTACTTC. Its protein product is CASSQSAGTSYEQYF. This chain uses TRBV4-2 with TRBJ2-7, with TRBD2 as a possible D gene (5 bases). The CDR3 has 15 residues. V lost 2 bases to trimming and J lost 0 bases, with 11 bases between them. Germline V gene sequence: CDR1 LGHNA, CDR2 YNFKEQ.

V and J are TRBV13 and TRBJ2-2; 8 nucleotides line up with TRBD2. CDR1 and CDR2 (germline): PRHDT, FYEKMQ (reference sequence). V was clipped by 0 bases and J by 1 base; unmatched bases: 1. The CDR3 runs 16 residues. The chain's CDR3 is CASSLGLAVNTGELFF. The CDR3 DNA is TGTGCCAGCAGCTTAGGACTAGCGGTGAACACCGGGGAGCTGTTTTTT. Supplemented by reference TRBV13 and TRBJ2-2, the full variable domain reads AAGVIQSPRHLIKEKRETATLKCYPIPRHDTVYWYQQGPGQDPQFLISFYEKMQSDKGSIPDRFSAQQFSDYHSELNMSSLELGDSALYFCASSLGLAVNTGELFFGEGSRLTVL.

This chain links TRBV9 with TRBJ2-2; 7 bases match TRBD1. The germline CDR1 and CDR2 sequences are SGDLS and YYNGEE. The CDR3 is made up of 13 amino acids. The V and J ends lost 3 bases and 6 bases, in that order; junction bases with no gene match: 2. The CDR3 protein is CASSGQGSGELFF. The CDR3 bases are TGTGCCAGCAGCGGACAGGGATCCGGGGAGCTGTTTTTT.

The chain joins TRBV5-1 to TRBJ2-1; 8 nucleotides align to TRBD1. CDR3 size: 16 residues. CDR1 and CDR2 (germline): SGHRS, YFSETQ. The V gene end was trimmed by 0 bases and the J gene end by 7 bases; junction bases not matched to a gene: 9. CDR3 amino acids: CASSLGRRGQENEQFF. In nucleotides, the CDR3 is TGCGCCAGCAGCTTGGGCCGCAGGGGGCAAGAAAATGAGCAGTTCTTC. Complete variable domain (other parts from reference TRBV5-1 and TRBJ2-1): KAGVTQTPRYLIKTRGQQVTLSCSPISGHRSVSWYQQTPGQGLQFLFEYFSETQRNKGNFPGRFSGRQFSNSRSEMNVSTLELGDSALYLCASSLGRRGQENEQFFGPGTRLTVL.